Each of the 3 T cell receptor beta chains below was sequenced from the same sample in a study of blood T cells in healthy people across ages. A sample-barcoded 5' primer and a J-beta primer mix were used in a second PCR of roughly 6 to 11 cycles. TCRdb redid the calling of the 5' RACE reads with MiXCR, one entry per CDR3 protein. The sample has over 750,000 distinct CDR3 sequences; 25% are singletons. The same sample was also studied in work on T cells of mothers and their children.

Specimen: blood. Every receptor here comes from a boy between 10 and 17 years old in good health.

This chain links TRBV28 with TRBJ2-5, with D possibly being TRBD2 (5 bases). The CDR3 contains 13 residues. Germline CDR1 and CDR2: MDHEN and SYDVKM. V lost 7 bases to trimming and J lost 1 base, with 10 bases between them. CDR3 nucleotide sequence: TGTGCCAGCAATGCGGGTACCCAAGAGACCCAGTACTTC. Translating gives CASNAGTQETQYF.

The chain combines TRBV15 with TRBJ2-2; a weak D match, TRBD1 (6 bases). V shed 7 bases and J shed 1 base, with 10 bases lying between them. Germline values: CDR1 LNHNV, CDR2 YYDKDF (reference sequence). The CDR3 is 14 amino acids. For the CDR3, the DNA is TGTGCCACCATTCCGGACAGGAACACCGGGGAGCTGTTTTTT. This translates into CATIPDRNTGELFF.

This clonotype was recorded a few times. This rearrangement joins TRBV18 to TRBJ2-5; D could derive from TRBD1 or TRBD2 (6 bases each). V shed 6 bases and J shed 3 bases, with 17 bases lying between them. From germline, CDR1 is KGHSH and CDR2 LQKENI. The CDR3 is 15 amino acids. For the CDR3, the DNA is TGTGCCAGCTCTCCCGGGGGCCTAAAGAAAGAGACCCAGTACTTC. It is translated as CASSPGGLKKETQYF.